This TCR beta chain was retrieved from a study of chronic HIV infection and antiretroviral therapy. TCRdb re-derived calls from the 5' RACE reads in MiXCR, one entry per CDR3 protein. The repertoire has about 38,000 distinct CDR3 sequences, about 8.9% of them found once; the top ten carry 2.9%. The table lists this clonotype with many counts. The CDR3 spans 14 residues. V lost 5 bases and J lost 5, with 13 bases in between. Per germline, CDR1 MDHEN and CDR2 SYDVKM. The sequence derives from an adult who had HIV and had not received antiretroviral therapy, or was an uninfected healthy control (not recorded which). The rearrangement uses TRBV28 and TRBJ1-5, with a weak D call TRBD1 (6 bases). The sample taken for sequencing was peripheral blood. The CDR3 bases are TGTGCCAGCAGTCAAACCCAGGGGTATCAGCCCCAGCATTTT. Protein sequence: CASSQTQGYQPQHF. The full variable domain, rest sourced from reference TRBV28 and TRBJ1-5, is DVKVTQSSRYLVKRTGEKVFLECVQDMDHENMFWYRQDPGLGLRLIYFSYDVKMKEKGDIPEGYSVSREKKERFSLILESASTNQTSMYLCASSQTQGYQPQHFGDGTRLSIL.